One TCR beta chain is described in this entry. Its antigen remains undetermined. Base qualities are not recorded, but no much larger clone differs from it by a single base. This specimen comes from a study of blood T cell repertoires in COVID-19 (dated by TCRdb to 2020 to 2022). Study-wide context: The collaborator samples originated in the United States, Italy and Spain and spanned the acute and convalescent phases of COVID-19. The dataset comprised deeply sampled blood TCRbeta repertoires from subjects exposed to, actively infected with, or recovered from COVID-19. Sample metadata almost always included a de-identified subject ID, COVID-19 status, age in years and sex. The prospective study material was composed of cDNA or gDNA derived from T cells, B-cell-depleted T cells, or PBMCs. Samples were obtained from the ongoing ImmuneRACE study (first 160 participants) and from 1,254 subjects provided by 6 global collaborators. A freely available public database, intended as a resource for researchers studying the immune response to SARS-CoV-2, is where the repertoires were released. Where available, HLA class I and class II types were taken from metadata supplied by the sample provider and were not determined by assay-based typing. Overall study outcomes, separate from this receptor: How much clinical and demographic metadata was included differed by source and by participant, and the metadata was provided uncurated.

The collaborating institutions used their own protocols to collect whole blood in K2EDTA tubes. For TCRbeta analysis, collaborator samples were shipped as frozen whole blood, as isolated PBMCs, or as DNA extracted from either sample type. The immunoSEQ Assay, a bias-controlled multiplex PCR, was used to amplify TCRbeta CDR3 regions from genomic DNA. In the source study's methods: Nucleated cell counts per sample were estimated from amplification of reference gene primers within the assay. To quantify the absolute abundance of each unique TCRbeta CDR3 rearrangement, sequence reads were collapsed and filtered. Productive Simpson clonality was computed per sample as the square root of Simpson's diversity index over productive rearrangements. In its TCRdb copy, this immuneACCESS table keeps in-frame sequences only and misses some clones. Where compared with another copy, unresolved V genes explain less than half of these, and the others have no known cause. The V and J calls and clone size are taken from that table; D and trimming were inferred from the DNA. This sample has some 130,000 clones in its table, and 60% to 85% of those were observed once. The ten largest clones take up roughly a fifth of the sample.

Trimmed from V: 8 bases; trimmed from J: 3 bases; junction bases lacking a gene match: 10. Reading the germline V gene (reference sequence) gives CDR1 LNHDA and CDR2 SQIVND. The CDR3 runs 15 residues from the cysteine to the phenylalanine. Only the CDR3 DNA stays, 45 bases, in frame from base 1. This clonotype was obtained from a man aged 80 or over with acute or convalescent COVID-19. This chain joins TRBV19 to TRBJ1-5; 7 nucleotides in the junction match TRBD1. Material for sequencing was peripheral blood. Read as DNA, the sequence is TGTGCCAGTGCTCCGGGACAGTGGAACAATCAGCCCCAGCATTTT. The translation is CASAPGQWNNQPQHF.